This T cell receptor (beta chain) was found in a study of spatial heterogeneity in lung cancer. Findings and limits, study-wide: Compared with follow-up, resection was when ubiquitous expanded tumor TCRs appeared in blood more.

Time point meaning: sample taken at primary tumor resection. In each case, whole RNA from tumor, nontumor lung or frozen PBMC was sequenced unsorted. CDR1 and CDR2 (germline): SNHLY, FYNNEI. The V gene end was trimmed by 9 bases and the J gene end by 8 bases; junction bases not matched to a gene: 8. The CDR3 consists of 13 residues. This clonotype was observed at least ten times. Its matching antigen is unknown. Every molecule of TCR cDNA had its own unique molecular identifier. TCRdb called the 5' RACE reads again in MiXCR, with one record for every CDR3 protein. The table lists 10,000 to 15,000 distinct CDR3 sequences, 3.5% to 4% of them singletons.

The source material was PBMCs, sampled at surgery. The sequence derives from a male donor with early-stage non-small cell lung cancer. The rearrangement joins TRBV2 to TRBJ2-4, with 9 bases aligning to TRBD1. The CDR3 DNA reads TGTGCCAGTACCGGGACAGGGAAGGACATTCAGTACTTC. Protein: CASTGTGKDIQYF.